This record looks at one T cell receptor (beta chain) sequence and its context. These data come from a study of cytomegalovirus exposure and HLA in healthy donors. V was pared by 5 bases and J by 6 bases, with 14 bases between. The CDR3 has 14 amino acids. CDR1 is LNHDA and CDR2 is SQIVND in the germline V gene (reference sequence). Profiled with immunoSEQ multiplex PCR; TCRdb holds only in-frame clones, not every one. The sample holds more than 120,000 clones, approximately 86% seen once. The sequence derives from a man in his late teens or twenties in good health and CMV-seropositive. This chain joins TRBV19 and TRBJ1-5; D might be TRBD1 (5 bases). Sequenced input: PBMCs. CDR3 sequence: CASSPIGGRQPQHF. For the CDR3, the DNA is TGTGCCAGTAGTCCGATCGGGGGACGTCAGCCCCAGCATTTT.